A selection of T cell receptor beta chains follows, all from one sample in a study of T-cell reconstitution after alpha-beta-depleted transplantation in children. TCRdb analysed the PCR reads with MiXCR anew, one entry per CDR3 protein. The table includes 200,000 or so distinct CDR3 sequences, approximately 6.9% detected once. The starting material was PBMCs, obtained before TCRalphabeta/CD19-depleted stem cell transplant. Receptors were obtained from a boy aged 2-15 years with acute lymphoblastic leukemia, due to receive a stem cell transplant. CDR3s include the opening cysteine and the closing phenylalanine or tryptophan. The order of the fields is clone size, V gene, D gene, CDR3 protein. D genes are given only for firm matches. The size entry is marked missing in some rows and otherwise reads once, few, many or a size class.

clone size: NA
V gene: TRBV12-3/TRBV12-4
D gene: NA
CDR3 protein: CASTDGGMRYEQYF

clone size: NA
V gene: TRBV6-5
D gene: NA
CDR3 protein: CASSYSSGSDTGELFF

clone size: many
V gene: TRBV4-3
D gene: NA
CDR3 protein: CASSQGFSNQPQHF

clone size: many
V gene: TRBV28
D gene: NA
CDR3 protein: CASNRGHYEQYF

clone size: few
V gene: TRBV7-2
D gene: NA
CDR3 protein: CASRRPGYNEQFF

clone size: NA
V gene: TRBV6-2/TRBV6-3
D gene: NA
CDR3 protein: CASSSAQGRNQPQHF

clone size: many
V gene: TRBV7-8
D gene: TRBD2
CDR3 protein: CASSLLAGPYEQYF

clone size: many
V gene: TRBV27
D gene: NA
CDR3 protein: CASSLKAGDYEQYF

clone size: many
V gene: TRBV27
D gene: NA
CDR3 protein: CASSPGRVSDTQYF

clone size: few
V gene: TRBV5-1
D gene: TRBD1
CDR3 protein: CASSLRQGTYGYTF

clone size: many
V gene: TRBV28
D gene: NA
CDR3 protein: CASSFSHREDYEQYF

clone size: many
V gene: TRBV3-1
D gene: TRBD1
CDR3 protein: CASSRQGSYTGELFF

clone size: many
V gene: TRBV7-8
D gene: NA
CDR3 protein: CASSLLVGPAQFF

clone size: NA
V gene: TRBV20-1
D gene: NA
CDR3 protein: CSATDSFSGNTIYF

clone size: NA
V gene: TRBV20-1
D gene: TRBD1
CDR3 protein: CSASGMSGGQANVETQYF

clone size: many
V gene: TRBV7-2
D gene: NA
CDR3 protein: CASSSLNRRKEAFF

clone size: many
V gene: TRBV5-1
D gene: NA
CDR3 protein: CASSLYQETQYF

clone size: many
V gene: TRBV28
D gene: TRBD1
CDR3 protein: CASSRQGIYTF

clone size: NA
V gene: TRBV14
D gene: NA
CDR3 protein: CASSPGQLEQFF

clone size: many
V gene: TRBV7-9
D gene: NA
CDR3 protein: CASSSSTYTQYF

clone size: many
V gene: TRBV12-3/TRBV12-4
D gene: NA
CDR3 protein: CASTLGDTEAFF

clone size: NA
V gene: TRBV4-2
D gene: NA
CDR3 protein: CASSQLGNTEAFF

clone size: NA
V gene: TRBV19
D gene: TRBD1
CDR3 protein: CASSTTGATGEPFF

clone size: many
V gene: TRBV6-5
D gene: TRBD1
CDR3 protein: CASRTGQGGGQPQHF

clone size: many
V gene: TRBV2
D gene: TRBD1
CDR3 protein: CASSAGGTMANTIYF

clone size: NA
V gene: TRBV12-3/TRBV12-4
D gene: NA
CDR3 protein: CASSPRTENTEAFF

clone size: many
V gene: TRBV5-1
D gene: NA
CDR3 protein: CASSLLQGNTEAFF

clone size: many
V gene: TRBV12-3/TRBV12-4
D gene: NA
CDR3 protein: CASTPLGGGTEAFF

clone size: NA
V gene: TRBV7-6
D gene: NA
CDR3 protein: CASSPTTDRVYEQYF

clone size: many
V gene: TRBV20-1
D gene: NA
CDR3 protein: CSARDPWSRVRNEQFF

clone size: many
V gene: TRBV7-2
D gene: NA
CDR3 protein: CASSSHRPEGNQPQHF

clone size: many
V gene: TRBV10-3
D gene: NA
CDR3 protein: CAIGEGGEAFF

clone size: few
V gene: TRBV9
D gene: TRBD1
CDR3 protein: CASSTQQGNYGYTF

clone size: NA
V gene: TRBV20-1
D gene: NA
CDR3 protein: CSARGSAGVALSRETQYF

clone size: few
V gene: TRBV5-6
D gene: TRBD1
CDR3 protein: CASTPTGTGDAGTEAFF

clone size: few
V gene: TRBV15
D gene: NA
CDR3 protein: CATSSPQGRVRYEQYF

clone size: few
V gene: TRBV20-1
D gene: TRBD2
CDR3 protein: CSARERAGLGNEQFF

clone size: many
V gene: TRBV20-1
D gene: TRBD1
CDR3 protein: CSALQGAAFF

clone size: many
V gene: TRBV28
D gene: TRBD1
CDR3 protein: CASSPGTEDQTQYF

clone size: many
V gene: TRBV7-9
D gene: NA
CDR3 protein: CASSFSSNTGELFF

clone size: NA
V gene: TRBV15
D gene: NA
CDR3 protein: CATSRGAPDSNQPQHF

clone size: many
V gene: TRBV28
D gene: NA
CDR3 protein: CASTSHQNTGELFF

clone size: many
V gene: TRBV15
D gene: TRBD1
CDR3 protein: CATSRDNRGHYGYTF